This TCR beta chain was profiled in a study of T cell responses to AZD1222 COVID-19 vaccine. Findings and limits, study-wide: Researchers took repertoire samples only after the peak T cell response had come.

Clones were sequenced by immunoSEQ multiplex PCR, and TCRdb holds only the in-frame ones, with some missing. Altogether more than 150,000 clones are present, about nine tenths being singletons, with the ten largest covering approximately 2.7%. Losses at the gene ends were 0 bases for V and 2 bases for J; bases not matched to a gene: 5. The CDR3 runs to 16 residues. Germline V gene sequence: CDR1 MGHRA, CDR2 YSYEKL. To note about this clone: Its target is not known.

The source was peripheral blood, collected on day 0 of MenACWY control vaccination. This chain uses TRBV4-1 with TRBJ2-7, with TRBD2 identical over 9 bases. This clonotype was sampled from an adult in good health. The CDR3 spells CASSQEVASGAYEQYF. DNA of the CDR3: TGCGCCAGCAGCCAAGAGGTGGCTAGCGGGGCCTACGAGCAGTACTTC.